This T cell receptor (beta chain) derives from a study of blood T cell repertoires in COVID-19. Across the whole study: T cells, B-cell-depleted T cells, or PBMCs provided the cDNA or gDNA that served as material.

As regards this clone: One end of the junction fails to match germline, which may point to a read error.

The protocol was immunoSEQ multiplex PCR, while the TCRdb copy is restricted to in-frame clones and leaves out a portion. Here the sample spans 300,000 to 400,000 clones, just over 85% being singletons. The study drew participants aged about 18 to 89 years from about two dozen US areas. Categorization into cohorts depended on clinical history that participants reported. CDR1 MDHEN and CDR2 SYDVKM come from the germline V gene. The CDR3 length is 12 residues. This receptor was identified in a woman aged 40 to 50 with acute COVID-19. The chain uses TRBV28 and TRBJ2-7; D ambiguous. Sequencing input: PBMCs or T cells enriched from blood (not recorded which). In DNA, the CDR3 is TGTGCCAGCAGTTTACTCTCCGACGAGCAGTACTTC. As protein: CASSLLSDEQYF.